This is a list of T cell receptor beta chains from one sample in a study of beta chain features in type 1 diabetes. Profiling relied on immunoSEQ multiplex PCR, and the TCRdb table lists in-frame clones only, not all of them. The data hold around 150,000 clones, with approximately 8.1% observed a single time. Sequenced: central memory CD4+ T cells from blood. These receptors were collected from a man between 18 and 29 years old in good health. The CDR3 runs from the conserved cysteine through the conserved F or W. Fields, in order: clone size, D gene, V gene, J gene, CDR3 length, CDR3 DNA, CDR3 protein. The D gene is left open where the match is weak. Size is omitted from some rows. Given values are once, few, many or a class for expanded clones.

>-|-|TRBV4-1|TRBJ1-1|17
TGCGCCAGCAGCCAAGATCTGGTGGGCCACCTGAACACTGAAGCTTTCTTT
CASSQDLVGHLNTEAFF
>many|TRBD2|TRBV4-2|TRBJ2-1|16
TGTGCCAGCAGCCAAGTGGCTAGCGGGGGTTACAATGAGCAGTTCTTC
CASSQVASGGYNEQFF
>few|TRBD1|TRBV29-1|TRBJ1-2|15
TGCAGCGTTGAAGTTGGGACAGGGGGTTACTATGGCTACACCTTC
CSVEVGTGGYYGYTF
>-|TRBD1|TRBV2|TRBJ2-7|13
TGTGCCAGCAGAGGGACAGGGGGCGGCGAGCAGTACTTC
CASRGTGGGEQYF
>-|TRBD2|TRBV5-1|TRBJ2-3|15
TGCGCCAGCAGGCCCGGGACTAGCTACACAGATACGCAGTATTTT
CASRPGTSYTDTQYF
>few|TRBD1|TRBV28|TRBJ2-3|13
TGTGCCAGCAGTTCAGGGGGCGCAGATACGCAGTATTTT
CASSSGGADTQYF
>-|-|TRBV7-2|TRBJ2-6|16
TGTGCCAGCAGCTCCTTCGTCCTCTCTGGGGCCAACGTCCTGACTTTC
CASSSFVLSGANVLTF
>-|TRBD2|TRBV9|TRBJ2-7|15
TGTGCCAGCAGCGTAGGGGCCGGGGGGAGTTACGAGCAGTACTTC
CASSVGAGGSYEQYF
>-|-|TRBV5-5|TRBJ1-5|16
TGTGCCAGCAGCATTGGGACAAATCAGGCGATTCAGCCCCAGCATTTT
CASSIGTNQAIQPQHF
>few|TRBD1|TRBV15|TRBJ1-5|17
TGTGCCACCAGCAGAGATTGGGGGACAGCCGTCAATCAGCCCCAGCATTTT
CATSRDWGTAVNQPQHF
>many|TRBD1|TRBV5-1|TRBJ1-1|15
TGCGCCAGCAGCTCGGACAGGGTGGGCTACACTGAAGCTTTCTTT
CASSSDRVGYTEAFF
>-|TRBD2|TRBV5-1|TRBJ2-5|16
TGCGCCAGCAGCTTGGGACTAGCGGGGGAAGGAGAGACCCAGTACTTC
CASSLGLAGEGETQYF
>-|-|TRBV7-2|TRBJ2-7|13
TGTGCCAGCAGCTTCAGCCCCGGGGTCGAGCAGTACTTC
CASSFSPGVEQYF
>few|-|TRBV5-4|TRBJ1-2|11
TGTGCCAGCAGCTTGACAGGGGGCTACACCTTC
CASSLTGGYTF
>once|-|TRBV7-9|TRBJ2-7|14
TGTGCCAGCAGCTTAGCTCTCGGGGAGACCGAGCAGTACTTC
CASSLALGETEQYF
>-|-|TRBV9|TRBJ2-5|11
TGTGCCAGCAGCCGGGGTGAGACCCAGTACTTC
CASSRGETQYF
>-|TRBD1|TRBV7-2|TRBJ1-4|16
TGTGCCAGCAGCTTAGTCAGGGGGCCCTCAGGGGAAAAACTGTTTTTT
CASSLVRGPSGEKLFF